The rows below give T cell receptor beta chains drawn from one sample of a study of blood T cells in healthy people across ages. In TCRdb, the 5' RACE reads were re-called with MiXCR into one record per CDR3 protein. Of 1.5 million to 2 million distinct CDR3 sequences listed, approximately 40% were seen once; the top ten hold under 25%. The sequenced material came from blood. These receptors originate from a human donor in good health. Both conserved end residues are part of each CDR3. The order of the fields is V gene, D gene, J gene, clone size, CDR3 protein, CDR3 DNA. D genes are given only for firm matches. The size entry is marked missing in some rows and otherwise reads once, few, many or a size class.

>TRBV7-2|NA|TRBJ1-2|NA
CASSIGRIYGYTF
TGTGCCAGCAGCATTGGGCGTATCTATGGCTACACCTTC
>TRBV28|TRBD1|TRBJ2-7|NA
CASSLMEATGYYDEQYF
TGTGCCAGCAGCCTGATGGAGGCGACAGGGTACTATGACGAGCAGTACTTC
>TRBV12-3/TRBV12-4|NA|TRBJ2-1|few
CASTPAGDEQFF
TGTGCCAGCACCCCCGCAGGCGATGAGCAGTTCTTC
>TRBV9|TRBD2|TRBJ2-1|NA
CASSVTAGGYEQFF
TGTGCCAGCAGCGTCACCGCGGGGGGTTATGAGCAGTTCTTC
>TRBV7-2|TRBD1|TRBJ1-5|few
CASSSTGGRRPQHF
TGTGCCAGCAGCTCCACAGGGGGGAGACGGCCCCAGCATTTT
>TRBV7-2|NA|TRBJ2-3|NA
CASSRRLPTDTQYF
TGTGCCAGCAGCCGGCGGCTCCCCACAGATACGCAGTATTTT
>TRBV29-1|NA|TRBJ2-5|many
CSPVGPGRETQYF
TGCAGCCCCGTTGGGCCCGGGCGGGAGACCCAGTACTTC
>TRBV6-2/TRBV6-3|TRBD1|TRBJ1-5|few
CASSYTHRGGGNQPQHF
TGTGCCAGCAGTTACACCCACAGGGGGGGAGGCAATCAGCCCCAGCATTTT
>TRBV4-3|NA|TRBJ2-7|many
CASSQDRAKSYEQYF
TGCGCCAGCAGCCAAGATAGGGCAAAATCTTACGAGCAGTACTTC
>TRBV7-9|TRBD1|TRBJ2-7|NA
CASSETHRGAYNEQYF
TGTGCCAGCAGCGAGACACACAGGGGTGCCTACAATGAGCAGTACTTC
>TRBV10-3|NA|TRBJ1-1|NA
CAISEEWVTEAFF
TGTGCCATCAGTGAGGAGTGGGTTACTGAAGCTTTCTTT
>TRBV24-1|TRBD2|TRBJ2-7|few
CATSDSGTSSYEQYF
TGTGCCACCAGTGATTCCGGGACTAGTTCCTACGAGCAGTACTTC
>TRBV5-1|NA|TRBJ1-5|NA
CASSPGQPRSNQPQHF
TGCGCCAGCAGCCCCGGACAACCCCGTAGCAATCAGCCCCAGCATTTT
>TRBV7-8|TRBD2|TRBJ2-1|NA
CASIGSGGLNEQFF
TGTGCCAGCATCGGTAGCGGGGGACTCAATGAGCAGTTCTTC
>TRBV4-1|NA|TRBJ1-2|few
CASSQDEEGYYGYTF
TGCGCCAGCAGCCAAGATGAGGAGGGGTACTATGGCTACACCTTC
>TRBV6-6|NA|TRBJ2-7|NA
CASTLGWSTPGEQYF
TGTGCCAGCACCCTAGGGTGGAGTACCCCAGGCGAGCAGTACTTC